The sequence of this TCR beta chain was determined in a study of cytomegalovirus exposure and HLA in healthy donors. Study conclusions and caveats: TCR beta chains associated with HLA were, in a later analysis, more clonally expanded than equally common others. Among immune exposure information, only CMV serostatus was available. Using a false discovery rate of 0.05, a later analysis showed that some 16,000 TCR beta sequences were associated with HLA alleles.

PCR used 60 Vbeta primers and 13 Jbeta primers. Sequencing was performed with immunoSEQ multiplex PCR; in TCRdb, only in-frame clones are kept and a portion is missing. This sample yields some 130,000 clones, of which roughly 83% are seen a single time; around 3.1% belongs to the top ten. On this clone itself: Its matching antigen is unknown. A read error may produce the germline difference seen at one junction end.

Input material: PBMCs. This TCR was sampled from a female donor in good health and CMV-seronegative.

CDR3 in amino acids: CASSLSRNYNEQFF. CDR3 coding DNA: TGTGCTAGCAGCTTGTCCAGGAACTACAATGAGCAGTTCTTC. The chain has TRBV7-7 and TRBJ2-1, with D uncertain. The CDR3 has 14 amino acids. Germline V gives CDR1 SSHAT, CDR2 FNYEAQ (reference sequence).